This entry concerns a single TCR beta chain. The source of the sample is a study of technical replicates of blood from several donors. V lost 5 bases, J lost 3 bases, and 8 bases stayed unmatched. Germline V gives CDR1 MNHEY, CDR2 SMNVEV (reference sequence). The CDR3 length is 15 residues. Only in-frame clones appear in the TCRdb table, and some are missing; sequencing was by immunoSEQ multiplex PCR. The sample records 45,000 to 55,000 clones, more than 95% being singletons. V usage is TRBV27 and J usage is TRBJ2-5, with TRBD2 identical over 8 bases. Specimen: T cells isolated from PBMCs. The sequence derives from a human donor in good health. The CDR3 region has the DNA TGTGCCAGCAGTCTACTAGCGGCAGTTAAAGAGACCCAGTACTTC. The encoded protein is CASSLLAAVKETQYF.